This T cell receptor (beta chain) was sequenced in a study of OX40 agonist ivuxolimab in advanced cancers. Study results and caveats: CD4+ and CD8+ blood T cells expanded clonally by week 6 at 0.1 to 3.0 mg/kg.

Trimming took 8 bases from V and 5 from J, leaving 12 bases between them. This CDR3 has 13 residues. CDR1 is SNHLY and CDR2 is FYNNEI in the germline V gene. Libraries were prepared by immunoSEQ multiplex PCR; TCRdb keeps only in-frame clonotypes and omits some of them. The sample contains about 68,000 clones, approximately 80% of which appear only once. With respect to this clone: Its antigen is not identified.

This TCR was sampled from an adult with an advanced solid tumor such as melanoma, head and neck, liver or kidney cancer. The sample consisted of CD4+ or CD8+ T cells sorted from blood, taken in a trial of the OX40 agonist ivuxolimab. The chain joins TRBV2 to TRBJ2-2, with unresolved D. Here the CDR3 DNA reads TGTGCCAGCCAACTCCTTGAAACCGGGGAGCTGTTTTTT. It codes for CASQLLETGELFF.